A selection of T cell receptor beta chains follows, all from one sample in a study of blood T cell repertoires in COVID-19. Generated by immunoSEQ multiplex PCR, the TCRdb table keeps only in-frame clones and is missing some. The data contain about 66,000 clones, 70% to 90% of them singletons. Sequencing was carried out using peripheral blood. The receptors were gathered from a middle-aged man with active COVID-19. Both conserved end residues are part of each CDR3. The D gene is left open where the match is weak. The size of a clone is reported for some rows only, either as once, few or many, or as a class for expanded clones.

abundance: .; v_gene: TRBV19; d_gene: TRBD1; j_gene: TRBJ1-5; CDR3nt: TGTGCCAGTAGTACAGGGACAGTCAGATACAATCAGCCCCAGCATTTT; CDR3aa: CASSTGTVRYNQPQHF
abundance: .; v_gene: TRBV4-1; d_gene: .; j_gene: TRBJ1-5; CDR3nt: TGCGCCAGCAGCCCGAAGCGGGCGGGGTATGGGAATCAGCCCCAGCATTTT; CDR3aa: CASSPKRAGYGNQPQHF
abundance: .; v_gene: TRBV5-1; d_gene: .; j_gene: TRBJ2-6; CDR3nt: TGCGCCAGCAGCTTGCTAAGATCTGGGGCCAACGTCCTGACTTTC; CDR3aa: CASSLLRSGANVLTF
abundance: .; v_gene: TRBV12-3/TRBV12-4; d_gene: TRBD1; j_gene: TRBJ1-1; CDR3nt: TGTGCCAGCAGCCAGACAGGGAAGACTGAAGCTTTCTTT; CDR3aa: CASSQTGKTEAFF
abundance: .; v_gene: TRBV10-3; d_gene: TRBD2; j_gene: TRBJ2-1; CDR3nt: TGTGCCATCAGTGGTAAGGGACTAGCGGGAGATGAGCAGTTCTTC; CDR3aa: CAISGKGLAGDEQFF
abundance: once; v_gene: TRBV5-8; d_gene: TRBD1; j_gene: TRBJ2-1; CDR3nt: TGTGCCAGCAGCTTGCAGGGACAGAGGTCAAATGAGCAGTTCTTC; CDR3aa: CASSLQGQRSNEQFF
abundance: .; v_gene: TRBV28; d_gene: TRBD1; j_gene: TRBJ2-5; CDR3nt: TGTGCCAGCAGTTTAGACAGGGTAGAGACCCAGTACTTC; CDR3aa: CASSLDRVETQYF
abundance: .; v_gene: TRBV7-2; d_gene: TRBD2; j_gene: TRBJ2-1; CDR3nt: TGTGCCAGCAGCCACGCTAGCGGGGGGGCTCGTGAGCAGTTCTTC; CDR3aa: CASSHASGGAREQFF
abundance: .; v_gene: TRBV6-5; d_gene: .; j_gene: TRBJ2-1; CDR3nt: TGTGCCAGCACCCAACGGTCGGGAATCGATGAGCAGTTCTTC; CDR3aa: CASTQRSGIDEQFF
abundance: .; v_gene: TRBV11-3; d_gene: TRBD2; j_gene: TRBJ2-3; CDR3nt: TGTGCCAGCAGCTATCTAGCGGGAGGTAACACAGATACGCAGTATTTT; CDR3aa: CASSYLAGGNTDTQYF
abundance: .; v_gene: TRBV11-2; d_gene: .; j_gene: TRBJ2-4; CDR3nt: TGTGCCAGCAGCTTAGGGGGGCAGGGGAAAAACATTCAGTACTTC; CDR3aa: CASSLGGQGKNIQYF
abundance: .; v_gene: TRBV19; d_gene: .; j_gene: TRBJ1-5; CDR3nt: TGTGCCAGTCTTCGACGTGCAGGGTCAAACCAGCCCCAGCATTTT; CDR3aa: CASLRRAGSNQPQHF
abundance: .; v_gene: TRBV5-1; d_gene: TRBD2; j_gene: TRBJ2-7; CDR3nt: TGCGCCAGCAGCTTTACTAGCGGGGGCCAGCAGGAGCAGTACTTC; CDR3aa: CASSFTSGGQQEQYF
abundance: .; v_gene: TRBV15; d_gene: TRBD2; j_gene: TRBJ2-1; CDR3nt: TGTGCCACCAGCCCCTTTCGGGGGGGCGGGGATGAGCAGTTCTTC; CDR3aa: CATSPFRGGGDEQFF
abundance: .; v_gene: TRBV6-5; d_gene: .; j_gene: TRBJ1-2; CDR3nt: TGTGCCAGCAAACAGGATCCATATGGCTACACCTTC; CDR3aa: CASKQDPYGYTF
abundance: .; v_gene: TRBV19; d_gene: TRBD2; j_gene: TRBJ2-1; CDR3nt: TGTGCCAGTAGTATGGGATACACTAGCGGGGGGGCCATTGAGCAGTTCTTC; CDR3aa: CASSMGYTSGGAIEQFF
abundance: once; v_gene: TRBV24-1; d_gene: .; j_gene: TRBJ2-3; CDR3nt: TGTGCCACCAGTGACAGGTTTACAGATACGCAGTATTTT; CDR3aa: CATSDRFTDTQYF
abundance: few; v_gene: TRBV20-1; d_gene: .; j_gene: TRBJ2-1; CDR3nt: TGCAGTGTTGGGGGGGGCTTAGAGCAGTTCTTC; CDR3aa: CSVGGGLEQFF
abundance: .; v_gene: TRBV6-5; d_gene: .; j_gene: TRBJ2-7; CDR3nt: TGTGCCAGCAGAGGTGACAGATACGAGCAGTACTTC; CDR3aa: CASRGDRYEQYF
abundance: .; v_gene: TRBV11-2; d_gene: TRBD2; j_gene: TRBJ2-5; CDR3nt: TGTGCCAGCAGCTTAGGTAGCGGGAGTATAGGACAAGAGACCCAGTACTTC; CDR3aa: CASSLGSGSIGQETQYF
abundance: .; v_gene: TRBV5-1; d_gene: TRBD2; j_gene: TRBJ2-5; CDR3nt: TGCGCCAGCAGCCCGGGACTAGCGGGGGTGGAGACCCAGTACTTC; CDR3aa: CASSPGLAGVETQYF
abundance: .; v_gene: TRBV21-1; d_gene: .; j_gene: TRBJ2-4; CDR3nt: TGTGCCAGCAGCAAAGGGGGTAATGGGACAGGGGTAACCAAAAACATTCAGTACTTC; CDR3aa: CASSKGGNGTGVTKNIQYF
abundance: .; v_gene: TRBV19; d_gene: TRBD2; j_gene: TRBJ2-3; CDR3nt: TGTGCCAGTAGAGGGAGCCGAGGACTAGCGGGAGGCGGTACGCAGTATTTT; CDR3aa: CASRGSRGLAGGGTQYF
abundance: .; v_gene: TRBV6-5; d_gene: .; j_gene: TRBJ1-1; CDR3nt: TGTGCCAGCAGTTACGGGCAGGTATTGGGCACTGAAGCTTTCTTT; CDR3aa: CASSYGQVLGTEAFF
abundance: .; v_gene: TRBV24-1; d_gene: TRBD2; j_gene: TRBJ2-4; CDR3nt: TGTGCCACCAGAAAACTTCCGGGACTAGCGGGACTTGGGGTAAACATTCAGTACTTC; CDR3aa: CATRKLPGLAGLGVNIQYF
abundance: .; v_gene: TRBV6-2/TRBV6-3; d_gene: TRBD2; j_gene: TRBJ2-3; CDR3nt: TGTGCCAGCAGTTTCCGGGCTAGCGGGGGTAGCACAGATACGCAGTATTTT; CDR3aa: CASSFRASGGSTDTQYF
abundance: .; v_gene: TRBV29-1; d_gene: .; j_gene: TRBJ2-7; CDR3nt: TGCAGCGTTGTGTATGCGACGGGGCAGTACTTC; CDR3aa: CSVVYATGQYF
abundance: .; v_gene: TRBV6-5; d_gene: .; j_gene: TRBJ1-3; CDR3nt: TGTGCCAGCAGTTACTCGATGAGGAGCTCTGGAAACACCATATATTTT; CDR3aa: CASSYSMRSSGNTIYF